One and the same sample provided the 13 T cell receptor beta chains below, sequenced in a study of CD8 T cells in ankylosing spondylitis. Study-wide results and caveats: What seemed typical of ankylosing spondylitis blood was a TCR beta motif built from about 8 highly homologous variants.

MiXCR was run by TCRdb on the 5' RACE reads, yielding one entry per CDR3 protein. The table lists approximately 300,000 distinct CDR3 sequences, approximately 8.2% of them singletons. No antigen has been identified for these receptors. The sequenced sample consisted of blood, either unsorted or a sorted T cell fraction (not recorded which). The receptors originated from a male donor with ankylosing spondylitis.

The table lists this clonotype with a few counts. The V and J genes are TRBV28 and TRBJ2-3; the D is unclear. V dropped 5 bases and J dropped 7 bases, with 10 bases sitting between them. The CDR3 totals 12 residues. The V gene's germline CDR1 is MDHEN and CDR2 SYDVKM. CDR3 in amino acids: CASSPGWHTQYF. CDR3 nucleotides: TGTGCCAGCAGTCCGGGTTGGCATACGCAGTATTTT.

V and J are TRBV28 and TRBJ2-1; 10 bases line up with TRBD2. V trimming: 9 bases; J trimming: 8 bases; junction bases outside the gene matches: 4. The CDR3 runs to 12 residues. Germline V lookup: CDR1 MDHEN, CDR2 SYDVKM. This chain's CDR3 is CASSGRLDEQFF. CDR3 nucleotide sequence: TGTGCCAGTAGCGGGAGGCTCGATGAGCAGTTCTTC.

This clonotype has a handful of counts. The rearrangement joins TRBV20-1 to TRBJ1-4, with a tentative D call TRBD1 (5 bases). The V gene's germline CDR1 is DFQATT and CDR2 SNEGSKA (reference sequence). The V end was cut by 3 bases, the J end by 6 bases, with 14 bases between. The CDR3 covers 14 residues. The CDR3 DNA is TGCAGTGCTAGCGTCGGGGCAATTGATGAAAAACTGTTTTTT. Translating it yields CSASVGAIDEKLFF.

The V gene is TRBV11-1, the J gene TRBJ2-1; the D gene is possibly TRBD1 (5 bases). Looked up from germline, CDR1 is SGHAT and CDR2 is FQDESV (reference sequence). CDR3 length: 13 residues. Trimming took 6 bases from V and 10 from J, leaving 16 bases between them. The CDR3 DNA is TGTGCCAGCAGTGTTCTAGGGGCTGGGGAGCAGTTCTTC. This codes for CASSVLGAGEQFF.

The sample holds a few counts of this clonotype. CDR3: CASSLLSSGSRSYNEQFF. DNA of the CDR3: TGCGCCAGCAGCTTGTTGAGTAGCGGGAGTAGGTCCTACAATGAGCAGTTCTTC. The chain combines TRBV5-1 with TRBJ2-1, with 9 positions matching TRBD2. The trim removed 1 base at V and 1 base at J, leaving 9 bases unmatched. This CDR3 comprises 18 residues. CDR1 and CDR2 (germline): SGHRS, YFSETQ.

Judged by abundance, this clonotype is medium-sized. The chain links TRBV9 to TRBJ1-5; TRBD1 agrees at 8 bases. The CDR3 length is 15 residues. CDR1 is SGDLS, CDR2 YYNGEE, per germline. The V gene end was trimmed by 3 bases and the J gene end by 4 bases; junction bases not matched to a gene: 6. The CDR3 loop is CASSGTGNANQPQHF. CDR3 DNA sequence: TGTGCCAGCAGCGGGACAGGGAATGCGAATCAGCCCCAGCATTTT.

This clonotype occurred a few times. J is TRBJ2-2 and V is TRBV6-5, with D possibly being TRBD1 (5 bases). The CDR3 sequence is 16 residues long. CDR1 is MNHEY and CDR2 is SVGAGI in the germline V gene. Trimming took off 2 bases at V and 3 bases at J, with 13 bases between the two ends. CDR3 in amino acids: CASSYGAGSDTGELFF. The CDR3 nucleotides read TGTGCCAGCAGTTACGGGGCAGGGTCGGACACCGGGGAGCTGTTTTTT.

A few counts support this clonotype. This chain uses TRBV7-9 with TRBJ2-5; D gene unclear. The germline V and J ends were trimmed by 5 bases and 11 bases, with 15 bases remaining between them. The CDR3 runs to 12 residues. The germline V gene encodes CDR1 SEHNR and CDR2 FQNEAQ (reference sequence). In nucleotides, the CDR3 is TGTGCCAGCAGCCAGAGGCCGACGGGTCAGTACTTC. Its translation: CASSQRPTGQYF. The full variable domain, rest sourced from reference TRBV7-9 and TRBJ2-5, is DTGVSQNPRHKITKRGQNVTFRCDPISEHNRLYWYRQTLGQGPEFLTYFQNEAQLEKSRLLSDRFSAERPKGSFSTLEIQRTEQGDSAMYLCASSQRPTGQYFGPGTRLLVL.

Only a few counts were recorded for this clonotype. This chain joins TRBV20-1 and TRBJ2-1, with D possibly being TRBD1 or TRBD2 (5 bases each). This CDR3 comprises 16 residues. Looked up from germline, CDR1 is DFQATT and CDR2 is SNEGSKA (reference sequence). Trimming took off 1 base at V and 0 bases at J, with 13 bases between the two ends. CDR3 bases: TGCAGTGCTAGAGCGGGAACAGGACGCTCCTACAATGAGCAGTTCTTC. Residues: CSARAGTGRSYNEQFF.

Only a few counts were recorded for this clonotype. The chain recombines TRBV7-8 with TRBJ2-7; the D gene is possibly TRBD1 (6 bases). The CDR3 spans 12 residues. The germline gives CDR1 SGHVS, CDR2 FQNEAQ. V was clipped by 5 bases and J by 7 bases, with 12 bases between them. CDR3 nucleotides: TGTGCCAGCAGCAAGGACAGTGGGGAGCAGTACTTC. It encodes CASSKDSGEQYF.

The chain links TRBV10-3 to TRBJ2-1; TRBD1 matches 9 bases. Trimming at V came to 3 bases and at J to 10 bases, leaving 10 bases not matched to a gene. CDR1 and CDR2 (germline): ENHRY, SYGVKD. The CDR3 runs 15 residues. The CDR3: CAISEPGQGQGEQFF. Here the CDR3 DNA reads TGTGCCATCAGTGAACCGGGACAGGGTCAGGGCGAGCAGTTCTTC.

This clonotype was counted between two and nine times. CDR3 sequence: CAAVAGVPDTQYF. CDR3 coding DNA: TGTGCCGCCGTAGCGGGAGTCCCAGATACGCAGTATTTT. V and J are TRBV7-2 and TRBJ2-3, with 9 bases fitting TRBD2. Germline CDR1 is SGHTA and CDR2 is FQGNSA. Trimming removed 11 bases from V and 4 bases from J; junction bases left unmatched: 7. The CDR3 sequence is 13 residues long.

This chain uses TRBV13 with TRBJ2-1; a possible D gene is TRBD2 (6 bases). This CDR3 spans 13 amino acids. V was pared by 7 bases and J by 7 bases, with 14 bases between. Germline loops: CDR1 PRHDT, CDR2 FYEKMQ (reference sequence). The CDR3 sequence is CASTGGPGNEQFF. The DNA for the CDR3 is TGTGCCAGCACCGGGGGACCCGGAAATGAGCAGTTCTTC.